This TCR beta chain came from a study of cytomegalovirus exposure and HLA in healthy donors. Libraries were prepared by immunoSEQ multiplex PCR; TCRdb keeps only in-frame clonotypes and omits some of them. The sample records roughly 140,000 clones, roughly nine tenths being singletons. The clonotype originates from a young woman in good health and CMV-seropositive. The specimen was PBMCs.

In DNA, the CDR3 is TGCAGCGTTGAAGGGGGTCGGGACTACGAGCAGTACTTC. Amino acid sequence: CSVEGGRDYEQYF. V usage is TRBV29-1 and J usage is TRBJ2-7; D might be TRBD2 (5 bases). In germline, CDR1 is SQVTM, CDR2 ANQGSEA. Trimming pared 1 base from V and 3 bases from J, leaving 10 bases between. The CDR3 length is 13 residues.